Here is one T cell receptor (beta chain) with its context. This specimen comes from a study of long-term antiretroviral therapy in people with HIV. An immunoSEQ assay, version v3.0, was performed at survey level. TCRdb keeps only in-frame clones here, not all; method: immunoSEQ multiplex PCR. The sample comprises 25,000 to 35,000 clones, almost 95% of which are singletons, and about 2.6% rests with the top ten. Sequences were derived from unsorted PBMCs, sampled about 7.2 years after starting antiretroviral therapy. The receptor was derived from a man between 50 and 59 years old with HIV.

Here the CDR3 reads CASSYSGNREKLFF. The CDR3 coding sequence is TGTGCCAGCAGTTACTCAGGGAACAGGGAAAAACTGTTTTTT. The chain has TRBV6-5 and TRBJ1-4; tentative D call: TRBD1 (5 bases). The CDR3 consists of 14 residues. Trimming took off 0 bases at V and 8 bases at J, with 10 bases between the two ends. CDR1 MNHEY and CDR2 SVGAGI come from the germline V gene.